These 5 T cell receptor beta chains were all obtained from the same sample, sequenced in a study of cytomegalovirus exposure and HLA in healthy donors. 13 Jbeta primers and 60 Vbeta primers were used for the PCR. Repertoires were generated with immunoSEQ multiplex PCR, while TCRdb's copy carries only in-frame clones and drops some. The table has around 120,000 clones, about three fifths seen once. Sequences were obtained from PBMCs. The receptor source for this set is a man aged 35 to 55 in good health and CMV-seropositive.

This clone came up a few times. The chain carries TRBV2 and TRBJ2-1; D is ambiguous. V shed 7 bases and J shed 8 bases, with 18 bases lying between them. The germline gives CDR1 SNHLY, CDR2 FYNNEI. The CDR3 loop spans 14 amino acids. The CDR3 sequence is CASKGRPTWDEQFF. The CDR3 DNA follows: TGTGCCAGCAAAGGCAGGCCTACATGGGATGAGCAGTTCTTC. Variable domain in full (rest from reference TRBV2 and TRBJ2-1): EPEVTQTPSHQVTQMGQEVILRCVPISNHLYFYWYRQILGQKVEFLVSFYNNEISEKSEIFDDQFSVERPDGSNFTLKIRSTKLEDSAMYFCASKGRPTWDEQFFGPGTRLTVL.

In its sample, this clone was seen once. The chain joins TRBV27 to TRBJ2-6, with D unclear. This CDR3 has 14 amino acids. Germline values: CDR1 MNHEY, CDR2 SMNVEV (reference sequence). Deletions cut 3 bases from V and 6 bases from J, with 9 bases between. CDR3 coding DNA: TGTGCCAGCAGTTTGGCAGGTCAGGCCAACGTCCTGACTTTC. It translates to CASSLAGQANVLTF.

The J gene is TRBJ1-2, the V gene TRBV28; 8 positions agree with TRBD1. CDR1 and CDR2 from the germline V gene are MDHEN and SYDVKM. The V and J ends lost 6 bases and 8 bases, in that order; junction bases with no gene match: 11. The CDR3 is made up of 14 amino acids. The CDR3 loop is CASRGADRAGGYTF. Written as DNA, the CDR3 is TGTGCCAGCAGGGGTGCGGACAGGGCAGGCGGCTACACCTTC.

This clone was detected only a few times. The rearrangement uses TRBV4-3 and TRBJ1-2, with TRBD1 matching 8 bases. Germline loops: CDR1 LGHNA, CDR2 YSLEER. The length of the CDR3 is 15 residues. The trim removed 3 bases at V and 2 bases at J, leaving 5 bases unmatched. The chain's CDR3 is CASSHDGQGNYGYTF. DNA of the CDR3: TGCGCCAGCAGCCACGACGGACAGGGAAACTATGGCTACACCTTC.

J is TRBJ2-7 and V is TRBV21-1; the DNA was not used to check the table's D call, TRBD2. TRBV21-1 is a pseudogene segment. CDR3 length equals 16 residues. The CDR3 DNA sequence: TGTGCCAGCAGCAAAGTGTCTAGCGGGGTTACCTACGAGCAGTACTTC. As protein: CASSKVSSGVTYEQYF.